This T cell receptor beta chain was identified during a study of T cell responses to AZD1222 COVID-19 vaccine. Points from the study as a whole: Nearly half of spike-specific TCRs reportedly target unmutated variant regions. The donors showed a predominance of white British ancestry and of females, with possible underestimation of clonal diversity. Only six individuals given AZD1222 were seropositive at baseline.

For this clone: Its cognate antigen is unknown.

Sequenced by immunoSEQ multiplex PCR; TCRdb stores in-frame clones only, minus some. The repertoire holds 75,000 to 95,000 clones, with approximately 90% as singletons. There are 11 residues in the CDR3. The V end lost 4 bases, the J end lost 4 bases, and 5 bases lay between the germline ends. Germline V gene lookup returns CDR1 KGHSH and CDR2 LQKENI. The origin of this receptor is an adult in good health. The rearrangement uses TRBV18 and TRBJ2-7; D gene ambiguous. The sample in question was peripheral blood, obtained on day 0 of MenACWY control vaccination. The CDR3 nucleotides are TGTGCCAGCTCACAGAGATACGAGCAGTACTTC. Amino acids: CASSQRYEQYF.